Presented here are 12 T cell receptor beta chains from one specimen sequenced in a study of beta chain features in type 1 diabetes. TCRB transcripts that were expressed got sequenced, as all of the isolated RNA had been reverse transcribed. Profiling relied on immunoSEQ multiplex PCR, and the TCRdb table lists in-frame clones only, not all of them. Among 810,000 or so clones listed, 15% to 20% were seen once. The sequenced material came from naive CD4+ T cells from blood. The origin of the receptors is a young woman in good health.

The rearrangement joins TRBV5-6 to TRBJ2-1; D not resolved. Germline V gives CDR1 SGHDT, CDR2 YYEEEE. V lost 3 bases and J lost 4, with 14 bases in between. CDR3 length: 15 residues. In nucleotides, the CDR3 is TGTGCCAGCAGCTGGGGTGCCTCGGAATACAATGAGCAGTTCTTC. As protein: CASSWGASEYNEQFF.

The J gene is TRBJ2-3, the V gene TRBV27; the match to TRBD2 covers 9 bases. Trimming took 5 bases from V and 3 from J; bases not matched to a gene: 9. Germline values: CDR1 MNHEY, CDR2 SMNVEV (reference sequence). The CDR3 covers 16 residues. The CDR3: CASSKRLAVSTDTQYF. CDR3 DNA: TGTGCCAGCAGTAAGCGACTAGCGGTATCGACAGATACGCAGTATTTT.

This clone was picked up a small number of times. The CDR3: CASSLSPGTRAETQYF. CDR3 nucleotide sequence: TGTGCCAGCAGTTTATCGCCCGGGACTAGGGCTGAGACCCAGTACTTC. The chain has TRBV27 and TRBJ2-5, with 8 bases fitting TRBD2. Germline V gene lookup returns CDR1 MNHEY and CDR2 SMNVEV (reference sequence). V was clipped by 0 bases and J by 5 bases; unmatched bases: 8. The CDR3 totals 16 residues.

A few counts support this clone. The CDR3 loop reads CASSGQGESSDTQYF. CDR3 coding DNA: TGTGCCAGCAGCGGACAGGGAGAGTCCTCGGATACGCAGTATTTT. The gene calls are TRBV2 and TRBJ2-3, with 8 bases lining up with TRBD1. There are 15 residues in the CDR3. Germline V gene data show CDR1 as SNHLY and CDR2 as FYNNEI. With 6 bases clipped from V and 6 bases from J, the junction kept 11 bases outside the gene matches.

CDR3 DNA: TGTGCCAGCAGCTTAGCGGCCCTCACAGATACGCAGTATTTT. Amino acids: CASSLAALTDTQYF. The chain is built from TRBV7-2 and TRBJ2-3; D remains ambiguous. Germline assignment: CDR1 SGHTA and CDR2 FQGNSA. The germline V and J ends were trimmed by 0 bases and 2 bases, with 6 bases remaining between them. There are 14 residues in the CDR3.

The rearrangement joins TRBV5-6 to TRBJ1-4; 7 bases are a match to TRBD1. The CDR3 contains 14 residues. From germline, CDR1 is SGHDT and CDR2 YYEEEE. V was clipped by 5 bases and J by 4 bases; unmatched bases: 5. The CDR3 sequence: CASRQQGFNEKLFF. CDR3 in DNA: TGTGCCAGCAGACAACAGGGGTTTAATGAAAAACTGTTTTTT.

Only a few counts were recorded for this clone. The chain recombines TRBV28 with TRBJ2-2; the match to TRBD1 covers 10 bases. The germline V gene has CDR1 MDHEN and CDR2 SYDVKM. Trimming cost V 5 bases and J 7 bases; bases outside gene matches: 10. The CDR3 loop spans 16 amino acids. The chain's CDR3 is CASSPPGTGDVGELFF. The CDR3 DNA reads as TGTGCCAGCAGTCCTCCCGGGACAGGGGATGTCGGGGAGCTGTTTTTT.

This chain joins TRBV5-4 and TRBJ2-1, with TRBD2 identical over 8 bases. The CDR3 loop spans 15 amino acids. From germline, CDR1 is SGHNT and CDR2 YYREEE (reference sequence). After removal of 0 bases from V and 5 bases from J, the junction contained 4 bases not matched to a gene. CDR3 nucleotides: TGTGCCAGCAGCTTGGCGGGGACTAGGAACAATGAGCAGTTCTTC. Encoded protein: CASSLAGTRNNEQFF.

The rearrangement joins TRBV11-2 to TRBJ2-1; D assignment may be TRBD1 or TRBD2 (5 bases each). V was pared by 5 bases and J by 5 bases, with 22 bases between. The germline CDR1 and CDR2 sequences are SGHAT and FQNNGV. This CDR3 has 17 amino acids. The CDR3: CASSHHKGPYPDNEQFF. CDR3 DNA sequence: TGTGCCAGCAGCCATCACAAGGGACCCTACCCCGACAATGAGCAGTTCTTC.

The chain employs TRBV7-2 and TRBJ2-7; 9 bases fit TRBD2. CDR1 is SGHTA and CDR2 is FQGNSA in the germline V gene. This CDR3 contains 16 residues. After removal of 4 bases from V and 0 bases from J, the junction contained 7 bases not matched to a gene. CDR3 coding DNA: TGTGCCAGCAGCTCGAGGAAGACTAGCGGCTCCTACGAGCAGTACTTC. As protein: CASSSRKTSGSYEQYF.

This clone was seen more than once but under ten times. The J gene is TRBJ2-1, the V gene TRBV5-1; 10 positions match TRBD2. Germline CDR1 is SGHRS and CDR2 is YFSETQ. J gave up 9 bases and V 4 bases, and 13 bases lay outside the gene matches. This CDR3 region has 16 residues. CDR3 region: CASSTSGTRDLSEQFF. The CDR3, as DNA: TGCGCCAGCAGCACTAGCGGGACGAGGGATTTAAGTGAGCAGTTCTTC. The variable domain in full, with the rest retrieved from reference TRBV5-1 and TRBJ2-1, is KAGVTQTPRYLIKTRGQQVTLSCSPISGHRSVSWYQQTPGQGLQFLFEYFSETQRNKGNFPGRFSGRQFSNSRSEMNVSTLELGDSALYLCASSTSGTRDLSEQFFGPGTRLTVL.

The CDR3 here is CASSLFSRANEQFF. CDR3 nucleotides: TGCGCCAGCAGCTTGTTTTCTAGAGCGAATGAGCAGTTCTTC. J is TRBJ2-1 and V is TRBV5-1; D gene unclear. The germline V gene encodes CDR1 SGHRS and CDR2 YFSETQ. V lost 1 base and J lost 7, with 12 bases in between. The CDR3 runs to 14 residues.